The entry below describes one TCR beta chain. The sample belongs to a study of blood T cell repertoires in COVID-19. After removal of 4 bases from V and 6 bases from J, the junction contained 7 bases not matched to a gene. The CDR3 extends over 15 amino acids. CDR1 and CDR2 from the germline V gene are SEHNR and FQNEAQ (reference sequence). TCRdb's copy holds only in-frame clones and misses some; the assay was immunoSEQ multiplex PCR. Of about 170,000 clones listed, around four fifths are singletons. The sequence came from a woman between 65 and 79 years old with COVID-19, enrolled during active disease. The V gene is TRBV7-9, the J gene TRBJ2-1; 9 nucleotides match TRBD2. The sequenced material came from peripheral blood. CDR3 DNA: TGTGCCAGCAGCTCTTTAGCGGGAGACGGCAATGAGCAGTTCTTC. Its translation: CASSSLAGDGNEQFF. Variable domain in full (rest from reference TRBV7-9 and TRBJ2-1): DTGVSQNPRHKITKRGQNVTFRCDPISEHNRLYWYRQTLGQGPEFLTYFQNEAQLEKSRLLSDRFSAERPKGSFSTLEIQRTEQGDSAMYLCASSSLAGDGNEQFFGPGTRLTVL.